This T cell receptor beta chain derives from a study of identical twins. This clonotype was counted at least ten times. The antigen remains unidentified. Germline V CDR1 and CDR2: MNHNS, SASEGT. This CDR3 contains 13 residues. The V segment lost 2 bases and the J segment 9 bases; nucleotides outside the gene matches: 6. Findings and limits, study-wide: A lower insertion count was a feature of abundant cord blood beta clonotypes, with no such feature in memory repertoires. Analyses of zero insertions could be partly confounded by invariant MAIT and iNKT cells. Interpretation of the results relied on cross-sectional statistical analysis and not on following the same donors.

Carrying unique molecular identifiers, the cDNA also gained a universal primer site through template switching. In TCRdb, the 5' RACE reads were re-called with MiXCR into one record per CDR3 protein. The table shows around 280,000 distinct CDR3 sequences, with about 8.1% occurring only once. The sample was also reused in another study, on yellow fever vaccine responses in identical twins.

V is TRBV6-1 and J is TRBJ1-1; TRBD1 matches 7 bases. The sequence derives from a woman in her late teens or twenties in good health. Source material: memory (CD45RO+) T cells sorted from blood. The DNA of the CDR3 is TGTGCCAGCAGTGAACCGGGACAGATGAAAGCTTTCTTT. As protein: CASSEPGQMKAFF.